This T cell receptor beta chain originates from a study of Graves' ophthalmopathy and Graves' hyperthyroidism. Germline V lookup: CDR1 SGDLS, CDR2 YYNGEE. The CDR3 has 12 residues. J lost 11 bases, V lost 3 bases, and 1 base had no gene match. Using RNA transcripts, the TCR beta CDR3 regions were amplified. HTBI primers primed a first-round RT-PCR, and a second-round multiplex PCR followed. MiXCR was run by TCRdb on the multiplex PCR reads, yielding one entry per CDR3 protein. Counted here are 900,000 to 1,200,000 distinct CDR3 sequences, about 38% occurring once; the ten biggest clones make up more than 9.5%.

The chain employs TRBV9 and TRBJ1-6, with 8 bases identical to TRBD1. The sequencing sample was made of peripheral blood or thyroid tissue (not recorded which). The receptor's source is an adult man with Graves' hyperthyroidism. The CDR3 spells CASSATGAPLHF. CDR3 bases: TGTGCCAGCAGCGCGACAGGGGCACCCCTCCACTTT.